This section outlines one TCR beta chain sequence together with its context. Its antigen is unidentified. This was the immunoSEQ version 4 assay in survey mode. Here immunoSEQ multiplex PCR was the method, and the copy in TCRdb shows in-frame clones only, minus some. The sample lists 25,000 to 35,000 clones, 70% seen once, with 1.4% in the top ten. V was pared by 1 base and J by 5 bases, with 9 bases between. The CDR3 runs to 15 residues. The germline gives CDR1 LGHNA, CDR2 YNFKEQ. Overlapping HIV-1 Gag 15-mer peptides at approximately 1 ug per peptide per mL were used. Responding CD4+ T cells were sorted by upregulation of both CD40 ligand and CD69. The data originate from a study of persistence of HIV-infected CD4 T cells. Study context: Median time on suppressive ART was 8 years.

The sample here was CD4+ T cells sorted from PBMCs after roughly 20-hour stimulation, taken from a patient who received antiretroviral therapy. This TCR derives from an adult man with HIV who was CMV-seropositive. V is TRBV4-2 and J is TRBJ1-6; D call uncertain. As DNA, the CDR3 is TGTGCCAGCAGCCAAGCAGCCGGCGATAATTCACCCCTCCACTTT. Its protein product is CASSQAAGDNSPLHF.